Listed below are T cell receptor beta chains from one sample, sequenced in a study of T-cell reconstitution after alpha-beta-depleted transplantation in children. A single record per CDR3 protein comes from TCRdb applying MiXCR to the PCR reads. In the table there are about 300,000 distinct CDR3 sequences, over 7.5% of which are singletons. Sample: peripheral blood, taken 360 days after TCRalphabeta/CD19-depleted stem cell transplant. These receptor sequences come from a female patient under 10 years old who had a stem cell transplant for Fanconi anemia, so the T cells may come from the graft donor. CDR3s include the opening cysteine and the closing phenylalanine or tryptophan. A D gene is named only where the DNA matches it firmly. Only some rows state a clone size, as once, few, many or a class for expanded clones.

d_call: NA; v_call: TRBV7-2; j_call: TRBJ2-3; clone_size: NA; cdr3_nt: TGTGCCAGCAGCTCTAGAGCGGGCACAGATACGCAGTATTTT; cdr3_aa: CASSSRAGTDTQYF
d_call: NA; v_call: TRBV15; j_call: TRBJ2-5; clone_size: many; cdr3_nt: TGTGCCACCAGCAGAGCAGTCTTATACCAAGAGACCCAGTACTTC; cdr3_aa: CATSRAVLYQETQYF
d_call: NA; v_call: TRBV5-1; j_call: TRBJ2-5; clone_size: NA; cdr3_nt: TGCGCCAGCAGCGCGGACAGAGGGAAAACGCAAGAGACCCAGTACTTC; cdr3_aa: CASSADRGKTQETQYF
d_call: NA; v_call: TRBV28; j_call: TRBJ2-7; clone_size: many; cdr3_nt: TGTGCCAGCAGTGCCCCACAGGGCGTCAACGAGCAGTACTTC; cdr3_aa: CASSAPQGVNEQYF
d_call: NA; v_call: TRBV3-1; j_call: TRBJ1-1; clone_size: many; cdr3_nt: TGTGCCAGCAGCCACGGTTCTCACAACGGTGACACTGAAGCTTTCTTT; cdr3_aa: CASSHGSHNGDTEAFF
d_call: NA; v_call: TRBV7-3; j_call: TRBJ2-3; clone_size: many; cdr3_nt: TGTGCCAGCAGCTTAACGGGACAAAGCACAGATACGCAGTATTTT; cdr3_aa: CASSLTGQSTDTQYF
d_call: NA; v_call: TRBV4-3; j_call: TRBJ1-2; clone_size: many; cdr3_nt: TGCGCCAGCAGCCAAGAGTTGGAGAACTATGGCTACACCTTC; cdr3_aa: CASSQELENYGYTF
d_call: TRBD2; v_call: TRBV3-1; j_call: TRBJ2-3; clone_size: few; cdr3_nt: TGTGCCAGCAGCCAAGGGACTAGCGGGGTTTCGCAGTATTTT; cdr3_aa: CASSQGTSGVSQYF
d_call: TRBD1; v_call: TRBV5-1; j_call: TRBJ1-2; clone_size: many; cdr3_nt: TGCGCCAGCAGCTTGGATGGACAGGGCGTCTACACCTTC; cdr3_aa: CASSLDGQGVYTF
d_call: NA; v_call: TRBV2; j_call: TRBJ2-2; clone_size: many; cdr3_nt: TGTGCCAGCAGTGAAGGGGGCGGCACCGGGGAGCTGTTTTTT; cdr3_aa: CASSEGGGTGELFF
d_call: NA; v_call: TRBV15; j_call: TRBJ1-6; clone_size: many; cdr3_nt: TGTGCCACCAGGTCCTCCTATAATTCACCCCTCCACTTT; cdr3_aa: CATRSSYNSPLHF
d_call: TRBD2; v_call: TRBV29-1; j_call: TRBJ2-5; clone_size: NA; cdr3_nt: TGCAGCGTTCTCGGACTAGCGGGCCCCCAAGAGACCCAGTACTTC; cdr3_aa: CSVLGLAGPQETQYF
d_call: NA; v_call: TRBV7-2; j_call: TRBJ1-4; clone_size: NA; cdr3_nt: TGTGCCAGCAGCCGTTCAGGGAATGAAAAACTGTTTTTT; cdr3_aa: CASSRSGNEKLFF
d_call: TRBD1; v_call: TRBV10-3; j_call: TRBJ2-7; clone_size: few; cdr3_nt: TGTGCCATCAGTATCAGGGACAGCTCCTACGAGCAGTACTTC; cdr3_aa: CAISIRDSSYEQYF
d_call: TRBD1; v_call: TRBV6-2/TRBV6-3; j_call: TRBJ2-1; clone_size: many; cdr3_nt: TGTGCCAGCAGTTACCGGGACAGTTTCTCCTACAATGAGCAGTTCTTC; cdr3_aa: CASSYRDSFSYNEQFF
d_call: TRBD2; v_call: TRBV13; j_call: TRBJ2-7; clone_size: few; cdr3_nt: TGTGCCAGCAGCTTATCGGGACTAGCCTCCTACGAGCAGTACTTC; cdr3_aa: CASSLSGLASYEQYF
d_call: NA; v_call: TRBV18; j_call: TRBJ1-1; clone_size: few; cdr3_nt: TGTGCCAGCTCACCGGGGGTAGTCACTGAAGCTTTCTTT; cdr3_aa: CASSPGVVTEAFF
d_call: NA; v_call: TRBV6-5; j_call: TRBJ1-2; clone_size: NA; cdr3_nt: TGTGCCAGCAGTTACTCCACCAGTGTCCTCTATGGCTACACCTTC; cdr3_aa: CASSYSTSVLYGYTF
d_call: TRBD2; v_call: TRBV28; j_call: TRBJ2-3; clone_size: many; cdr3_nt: TGTGCCAGCAGTCCCCCGGTACGACTAGCGGGAGGCCAGGGGACAGATACGCAGTATTTT; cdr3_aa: CASSPPVRLAGGQGTDTQYF
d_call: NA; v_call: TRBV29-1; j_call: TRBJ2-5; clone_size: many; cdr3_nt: TGCAGCGTTGAAGCGGGGGGCTTGACAGGGATCCAAGAGACCCAGTACTTC; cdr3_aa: CSVEAGGLTGIQETQYF
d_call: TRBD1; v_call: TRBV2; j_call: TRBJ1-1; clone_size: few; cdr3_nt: TGTGCCAGCAGCGAAGACACAGGGGCCGGGACTGAAGCTTTCTTT; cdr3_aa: CASSEDTGAGTEAFF
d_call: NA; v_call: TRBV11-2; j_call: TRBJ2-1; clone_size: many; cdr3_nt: TGTGCCAGCAGTTCCATGGCGGTAGTGGACAATGAGCAGTTCTTC; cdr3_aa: CASSSMAVVDNEQFF
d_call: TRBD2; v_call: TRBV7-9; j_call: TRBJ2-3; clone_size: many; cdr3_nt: TGTGCCAGCAGCTTAAATAGCGGGGGGGCCGACACAGATACGCAGTATTTT; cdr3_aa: CASSLNSGGADTDTQYF
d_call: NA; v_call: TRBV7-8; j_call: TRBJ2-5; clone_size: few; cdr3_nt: TGTGCCAGCAGCTCTCGGTTGAGAGCAGGGGCAAGGGAGACCCAGTACTTC; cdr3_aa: CASSSRLRAGARETQYF